This T cell receptor (beta chain) was obtained from a study of CD8+ T cells in alopecia areata. Treatment: oral pan-JAK inhibitor, 5-10 mg twice daily. TCR sequencing used cDNA made by reverse transcription of extracted RNA. The repertoire was sequenced with immunoSEQ multiplex PCR; TCRdb's copy has only in-frame clones and lacks some. The data contain roughly 220,000 clones, roughly 66% of them singletons. The CDR3 is made up of 13 amino acids. V gave up 5 bases and J gave up 6 bases; unmatched junction bases: 10. Germline lookup yields CDR1 SQVTM and CDR2 ANQGSEA. This clonotype was sampled from a human donor with alopecia areata. Sequencing used CD4+ T cells sorted from blood, obtained around week 44, from a patient treated with tofacitinib. The chain employs TRBV29-1 and TRBJ2-7; 7 bases map to TRBD2. The DNA of the CDR3 is TGCAGCGTTTCCGGGGGAGGGACGCGCGAGCAGTACTTC. Protein product: CSVSGGGTREQYF.